Below, 25 T cell receptor beta chains from the same sample are listed, as sequenced in a study of long-term antiretroviral therapy in people with HIV. This was the immunoSEQ v3.0 assay at survey level. Repertoires were generated with immunoSEQ multiplex PCR, while TCRdb's copy carries only in-frame clones and drops some. The table includes approximately 18,000 clones, roughly 80% detected once. Sequences were derived from unsorted PBMCs, sampled 0.2 years after starting antiretroviral therapy. These receptors originate from a woman between 40 and 55 years old with HIV.

This chain joins TRBV9 and TRBJ1-2; weak D call: TRBD1 (5 bases). Per the germline V gene, CDR1 is SGDLS and CDR2 is YYNGEE. This CDR3 is 13 amino acids long. V lost 0 bases, J lost 5 bases, and 8 bases lay in between. In DNA, the CDR3 is TGTGCCAGCAGCGTAGAGGGGTCTTATGGCTACACCTTC. It translates to CASSVEGSYGYTF.

The chain is built from TRBV27 and TRBJ2-7; D possibly uses TRBD1 or TRBD2 (5 bases each). The CDR3 is 14 amino acids. The germline V gene encodes CDR1 MNHEY and CDR2 SMNVEV (reference sequence). The germline V and J ends were trimmed by 5 bases and 2 bases, with 13 bases remaining between them. CDR3 DNA: TGTGCCAGCAGTCCCGGGACGAAACCCTACGAGCAGTACTTC. The encoded protein is CASSPGTKPYEQYF.

This chain joins TRBV5-1 and TRBJ2-7; D gene unclear. The V gene lost 3 bases and the J gene lost 6 bases, with 10 bases spanning the gap. The length of the CDR3 is 12 residues. Germline CDR1 SGHRS, CDR2 YFSETQ. CDR3 sequence: CASSWANGEQYF. CDR3 nucleotide sequence: TGCGCCAGCAGCTGGGCTAACGGCGAGCAGTACTTC. Supplemented by reference TRBV5-1 and TRBJ2-7, the full variable domain reads KAGVTQTPRYLIKTRGQQVTLSCSPISGHRSVSWYQQTPGQGLQFLFEYFSETQRNKGNFPGRFSGRQFSNSRSEMNVSTLELGDSALYLCASSWANGEQYFGPGTRLTVT.

The chain has TRBV27 and TRBJ2-7; 9 bases map to TRBD2. After removal of 4 bases from V and 0 bases from J, the junction contained 4 bases not matched to a gene. Germline CDR1 MNHEY, CDR2 SMNVEV (reference sequence). This CDR3 has 15 residues. The CDR3 spells CASSSPTSGSYEQYF. CDR3 nucleotide sequence: TGTGCCAGCAGTTCTCCGACTAGCGGCTCCTACGAGCAGTACTTC.

The chain joins TRBV13 to TRBJ2-1; 7 bases map to TRBD2. The CDR3 consists of 13 residues. J gave up 7 bases and V 10 bases, and 10 bases lay outside the gene matches. Germline V gene lookup returns CDR1 PRHDT and CDR2 FYEKMQ (reference sequence). CDR3 nucleotide sequence: TGTGCCACCAAGGTACTAGCGACTAATGAGCAGTTCTTC. This encodes CATKVLATNEQFF. Together with reference TRBV13 and TRBJ2-1, the CDR3 gives the full variable domain: AAGVIQSPRHLIKEKRETATLKCYPIPRHDTVYWYQQGPGQDPQFLISFYEKMQSDKGSIPDRFSAQQFSDYHSELNMSSLELGDSALYFCATKVLATNEQFFGPGTRLTVL.

CDR3 protein: CASSLAASGGQETQYF. For the CDR3, the DNA is TGTGCCAGCAGCTTGGCCGCTAGCGGGGGACAAGAGACCCAGTACTTC. This chain joins TRBV5-6 and TRBJ2-5; 10 nucleotides align to TRBD2. The CDR3 length is 16 residues. J gave up 2 bases and V 0 bases, and 4 bases lay outside the gene matches. Germline V gene data show CDR1 as SGHDT and CDR2 as YYEEEE.

V and J are TRBV11-3 and TRBJ2-5; TRBD2 aligns across 11 bases. The trim removed 5 bases at V and 5 bases at J, leaving 7 bases unmatched. Germline CDR1 and CDR2: SGHNT and YENEEA. This CDR3 is 15 amino acids long. In nucleotides, the CDR3 is TGTGCCAGCAGCCCGACTAGCGGGGATCTCGAGACCCAGTACTTC. This encodes CASSPTSGDLETQYF.

The rearrangement joins TRBV27 to TRBJ2-5; D is undetermined. Per the germline V gene, CDR1 is MNHEY and CDR2 is SMNVEV (reference sequence). CDR3 size: 11 residues. The V and J ends lost 5 bases and 5 bases respectively, with 6 bases between them. The CDR3 loop reads CASSLGETQYF. The CDR3 DNA reads as TGTGCCAGCAGTCTCGGGGAGACCCAGTACTTC.

This clone was counted once. The CDR3 DNA reads as TGCGCCAGCAGCCAAGTCCGCGGGACAGGGAACTACGAGCAGTACTTC. This codes for CASSQVRGTGNYEQYF. J is TRBJ2-7 and V is TRBV4-1; 9 nucleotides line up with TRBD1. The CDR3 extends over 16 amino acids. Germline V lookup: CDR1 MGHRA, CDR2 YSYEKL. V dropped 1 base and J dropped 3; count of bases not matched to a gene: 7.

The rearrangement joins TRBV7-9 to TRBJ2-5, with 10 bases fitting TRBD2. Germline V lookup: CDR1 SEHNR, CDR2 FQNEAQ (reference sequence). The CDR3 length is 15 residues. V trimming: 10 bases; J trimming: 1 base; junction bases outside the gene matches: 9. This CDR3 is CATTRLAGAQETQYF. CDR3 bases: TGTGCCACCACGAGGCTAGCGGGAGCCCAAGAGACCCAGTACTTC.

The chain recombines TRBV19 with TRBJ1-1; D uncertain. The CDR3 runs to 13 residues. The germline V and J ends were trimmed by 3 bases and 1 base, with 6 bases remaining between them. Germline V gives CDR1 LNHDA, CDR2 SQIVND (reference sequence). This CDR3 is CASSIRKNTEAFF. CDR3 sequence (DNA): TGTGCCAGTAGTATCCGGAAGAACACTGAAGCTTTCTTT.

This clone appeared a single time. The chain uses TRBV25-1 and TRBJ1-5; D is perhaps TRBD1 (5 bases). CDR3 length equals 16 residues. CDR1 is MGHDK and CDR2 is SYGVNS in the germline V gene. The V and J ends lost 1 base and 4 bases respectively, with 14 bases between them. The DNA of the CDR3 is TGTGCCAGCAGTGAATGGGGAGGGACTGGGAATCAGCCCCAGCATTTT. Residues: CASSEWGGTGNQPQHF.

This clone has more than one count but fewer than ten. The chain is built from TRBV20-1 and TRBJ1-2; D may be TRBD1 (5 bases). Trimming pared 0 bases from V and 9 bases from J, leaving 8 bases between. The CDR3 covers 11 residues. Germline values: CDR1 DFQATT, CDR2 SNEGSKA (reference sequence). The CDR3 coding sequence is TGCAGTGCTAGAGAGTGGGGACGCTACACCTTC. Translation gives CSAREWGRYTF.

The table lists this clone with a count of one. V gene TRBV7-2 combines with J gene TRBJ1-5; no clear D gene. The V gene lost 0 bases and the J gene lost 3 bases, with 0 bases spanning the gap. The CDR3 totals 12 residues. Germline V lookup: CDR1 SGHTA, CDR2 FQGNSA. This CDR3 reads CASSLANQPQHF. Written as DNA, the CDR3 is TGTGCCAGCAGCTTAGCCAATCAGCCCCAGCATTTT.

The chain employs TRBV11-2 and TRBJ1-2; D call uncertain. The CDR3 contains 15 residues. V gave up 1 base and J gave up 2 bases, with 11 bases separating them. Germline CDR1 and CDR2: SGHAT and FQNNGV. The CDR3 sequence: CASSLAGGQNYGYTF. CDR3 coding DNA: TGTGCCAGCAGCTTAGCGGGAGGTCAGAACTATGGCTACACCTTC.

The rearrangement joins TRBV7-9 to TRBJ2-5, with 7 bases lining up with TRBD1. The CDR3 covers 15 residues. Germline CDR1 SEHNR, CDR2 FQNEAQ (reference sequence). Losses at the gene ends were 4 bases for V and 0 bases for J; bases not matched to a gene: 5. As DNA, the CDR3 is TGTGCCAGCAGCTGGATTGGGACAGACCAAGAGACCCAGTACTTC. Protein sequence: CASSWIGTDQETQYF.

This clone was detected a few times. The chain uses TRBV5-1 and TRBJ2-7, with D possibly matching TRBD2 (5 bases). With 2 bases removed from V and 6 bases from J, the gap between germline ends came to 6 bases. Germline V gene data show CDR1 as SGHRS and CDR2 as YFSETQ. CDR3 length: 11 residues. Here the CDR3 DNA reads TGCGCCAGCAGCTTAGGAGGCGAGCAGTACTTC. Amino acid sequence: CASSLGGEQYF.

This chain joins TRBV7-2 and TRBJ1-1; 7 bases are a match to TRBD1. Germline assignment: CDR1 SGHTA and CDR2 FQGNSA. The J segment lost 6 bases and the V segment lost 2 bases, leaving 6 bases of the junction unmatched. The CDR3 contains 14 residues. The CDR3 reads CASSLIEGAPEAFF. The CDR3 DNA reads as TGTGCCAGCAGCTTAATCGAGGGGGCGCCTGAAGCTTTCTTT. Looking up the rest from reference TRBV7-2 and TRBJ1-1 gives the full variable domain: GAGVSQSPSNKVTEKGKDVELRCDPISGHTALYWYRQSLGQGLEFLIYFQGNSAPDKSGLPSDRFSAERTGGSVSTLTIQRTQQEDSAVYLCASSLIEGAPEAFFGQGTRLTVV.

J is TRBJ2-2 and V is TRBV5-8; 11 bases fit TRBD2. After removal of 4 bases from V and 5 bases from J, the junction contained 7 bases not matched to a gene. Germline V gene lookup returns CDR1 SGHTS and CDR2 YDEGEE. The CDR3 runs to 16 residues. This CDR3 is CASSLGTSGYTGELFF. The CDR3, as DNA: TGTGCCAGCAGCCTAGGGACTAGCGGTTATACCGGGGAGCTGTTTTTT.

The chain combines TRBV14 with TRBJ1-2; no clear D gene. The CDR3 spans 15 residues. Trimming pared 0 bases from V and 2 bases from J, leaving 10 bases between. From germline, CDR1 is SGHDN and CDR2 FVKESK. The CDR3 loop is CASSQDSDENYGYTF. DNA for the CDR3: TGTGCCAGCAGCCAAGACTCGGACGAGAACTATGGCTACACCTTC.

The chain employs TRBV14 and TRBJ2-2; the D gene is possibly TRBD1 (5 bases). This CDR3 comprises 14 residues. Germline V lookup: CDR1 SGHDN, CDR2 FVKESK. V lost 3 bases and J lost 4, with 9 bases in between. CDR3 residues: CASSQWGRTGELFF. DNA of the CDR3: TGTGCCAGCAGCCAGTGGGGCCGCACCGGGGAGCTGTTTTTT.

The sample holds a few counts of this clone. The chain combines TRBV10-3 with TRBJ1-6; D might be TRBD1 (6 bases). V was cut by 0 bases and J by 6 bases, with 18 bases left in between. Germline values: CDR1 ENHRY, CDR2 SYGVKD. The CDR3 sequence is 18 residues long. The CDR3 DNA is TGTGCCATCAGTGAGTCGACTCGGGGGGCCGGATTTAATTCACCCCTCCACTTT. It specifies CAISESTRGAGFNSPLHF.

The V gene is TRBV27, the J gene TRBJ2-1; D call uncertain. There are 10 residues in the CDR3. V lost 9 bases and J 4 bases, leaving 4 bases between the germline ends. Germline loops: CDR1 MNHEY, CDR2 SMNVEV (reference sequence). CDR3 in amino acids: CASGYNEQFF. CDR3 bases: TGTGCCAGTGGGTACAATGAGCAGTTCTTC.

This sequence joins TRBV4-1 and TRBJ2-6; TRBD1 or TRBD2 may be the D gene (5 bases each). The CDR3 spans 17 residues. The V end lost 5 bases, the J end lost 1 base, and 15 bases lay between the germline ends. From germline, CDR1 is MGHRA and CDR2 YSYEKL. CDR3 DNA: TGCGCCAGCAGCTTACGGGGCCGGGGATCTGGGGCCAACGTCCTGACTTTC. This gives the protein CASSLRGRGSGANVLTF.

The gene calls are TRBV18 and TRBJ2-2; D not resolved. Germline CDR1 is KGHSH and CDR2 is LQKENI. The CDR3 contains 16 residues. V gave up 2 bases and J gave up 2 bases, with 12 bases separating them. The chain's CDR3 is CASSPMGVPNTGELFF. In nucleotides, the CDR3 is TGTGCCAGCTCACCAATGGGTGTCCCTAACACCGGGGAGCTGTTTTTT. Supplemented by reference TRBV18 and TRBJ2-2, the full variable domain reads NAGVMQNPRHLVRRRGQEARLRCSPMKGHSHVYWYRQLPEEGLKFMVYLQKENIIDESGMPKERFSAEFPKEGPSILRIQQVVRGDSAAYFCASSPMGVPNTGELFFGEGSRLTVL.